The sequence of this T cell receptor (beta chain) was determined in a study of T-cell memory formation after mild COVID-19. Study-wide background: Each donor largely had its own TCR clusters. Points from the study as a whole: There was a balanced CD4/CD8 profile in clones contracting day 15 to 85, and later expanders leaned CD4+.

One entry per CDR3 protein, called by TCRdb with MiXCR from the 5' RACE reads. The sample records fewer than 550,000 distinct CDR3 sequences, around 19% being singletons. Points on this clonotype: The antigen remains unidentified.

Source material: PBMCs or a T cell subset sorted from them (not recorded which). The TCR originated in an adult woman who had mild COVID-19 (a few samples of this study predate the infection). Cell type and time point are not known.

This CDR3 is CASSLASFAYEQYF. The CDR3 DNA is TGTGCCAGCAGCTTAGCCTCGTTCGCCTACGAGCAGTACTTC. This chain uses TRBV7-9 with TRBJ2-7, with D hard to call. The CDR3 consists of 14 residues. Germline CDR1 and CDR2: SEHNR and FQNEAQ (reference sequence). The V gene lost 0 bases and the J gene lost 2 bases, with 8 bases spanning the gap.